The T cell receptor beta chain under discussion was sequenced for a study of tumor-infiltrating lymphocytes in localized non-small cell lung cancer. Trimming left V 0 bases short and J 0 bases short, with 11 bases between. The CDR3 spans 15 residues. Per the germline V gene, CDR1 is GTSNPN and CDR2 is SVGIG (reference sequence). Assay used: immunoSEQ multiplex PCR; TCRdb lists only in-frame clones, some missing. The table has about 14,000 clones, roughly 79% seen once. The clonotype was recovered from a human donor with non-small cell lung cancer. The sequenced sample consisted of lung tumor tissue. The genes are TRBV30 and TRBJ1-1; D is unclear. CDR3 residues: CAWSVSLGLNTEAFF. CDR3 in DNA: TGTGCCTGGAGTGTATCTTTAGGGTTGAACACTGAAGCTTTCTTT.